A selection of T cell receptor beta chains follows, all from one sample in a study of cytomegalovirus exposure and HLA in healthy donors. Sequencing used immunoSEQ multiplex PCR; TCRdb keeps in-frame clones, though not all of them. The profile shows 100,000 or so clones, under 80% of them singletons. The material sequenced was PBMCs. The receptors shown here come from a woman between 50 and 59 years old in good health and CMV-seropositive. Both conserved end residues are trimmed from each CDR3. Each record gives: V gene, J gene, clone size, CDR3 protein. Clone size is not always given. Where it is, it says once, few, many or a class for expanded clones.

TRBV11-2	TRBJ2-3	once	ASSSLSGYPDTQY
TRBV7-8	TRBJ2-1	NA	ASSVRDRVNEQF
TRBV19	TRBJ1-3	NA	ASSKGASSGNTIY
TRBV12-5	TRBJ1-2	NA	ASGPSGFTPYGYT
TRBV18	TRBJ2-2	once	ASCTGIIGIGTGELF
TRBV10-2	NA	NA	ASSESAFYYEQY
TRBV18	TRBJ2-3	NA	ASSRPGSTDTQY
TRBV19	TRBJ1-2	NA	ATNTANYGYT
TRBV19	TRBJ1-2	NA	ASSIPQKPYGYT
TRBV4-1	TRBJ2-2	few	ASSLGGQRTGELF
TRBV10-3	TRBJ2-7	NA	AISESSSYEQY
TRBV7-8	TRBJ2-7	NA	ASSSGLAETVGQY
TRBV30	TRBJ2-3	NA	AWTDGNTDTQY
TRBV18	TRBJ2-2	NA	ASSRGRATGELF
TRBV20-1	TRBJ1-1	NA	SARWSTEAF
TRBV7-6	NA	NA	ASSLGQGQFYEQY
TRBV9	TRBJ2-7	few	ASSPTGQPYDEQY
TRBV18	TRBJ2-7	NA	ASSPGRQNGYEQY
TRBV2	TRBJ1-5	NA	ASSGTGQTLNQPQH
TRBV23-1	TRBJ2-1	NA	ASSQSRGGKNNEQF
TRBV7-2	TRBJ2-7	NA	AITSGLTYEQY
TRBV2	TRBJ2-5	few	AGGGRPSQETQY
TRBV6-6	TRBJ1-5	few	ASSYLFQPQH
TRBV25-1	TRBJ2-1	NA	ASSTGQLNDNEQF
TRBV7-9	TRBJ2-7	NA	ASSAKGGHEQY
TRBV5-4	TRBJ2-7	NA	ASSLARTSGVYEQY
TRBV4-1	TRBJ2-7	NA	ASSHITGTGLAEQY
TRBV7-2	TRBJ1-1	once	ASSPTWNTEAF
TRBV11-2	TRBJ2-6	NA	ASSLVGAGANVLT
TRBV27	TRBJ2-1	NA	ASSSLLQDGYNEQF
TRBV7-3	TRBJ1-5	NA	ASSLTSGQGNQPQH
TRBV28	TRBJ1-1	NA	ASTRRGKTEAF
TRBV7-8	TRBJ2-1	NA	ASSLGSAGMNNEQF
TRBV5-1	TRBJ2-3	NA	ASSESIAALSDTQY
TRBV9	TRBJ2-1	NA	ASSVGTSGGAGNEQF
TRBV4-2	TRBJ1-1	NA	ASSQEVGGTEAF
TRBV6-1	TRBJ1-5	NA	ASRPGVYNQPQH
TRBV7-9	TRBJ1-1	NA	ASSFNLQGNTEAF
TRBV6-1	TRBJ1-6	NA	ASSDQTPSTSPLH
TRBV2	TRBJ1-2	NA	ASSDSGGYYGYT
TRBV18	TRBJ2-5	few	ASSPPEEETQY
TRBV18	TRBJ2-1	NA	ASSPRRSNEQF
TRBV9	TRBJ1-3	NA	ASSVGSTAGGNTIY
TRBV18	TRBJ2-1	NA	ASSPRREYEQF